A single sample is the source of the 32 T cell receptor beta chains below, sequenced in a study of blood T cells in healthy people across ages (dated by TCRdb to between 2014 and 2016). Libraries came from 5' RACE. TCRdb lists the instrument as Illumina HiSeq 2500. A second PCR of about 6 to 11 cycles was run with a J-beta primer mix and a sample-barcoded 5' primer. TCRdb redid the processing of the public reads, applying fastp at Q25 and MiXCR, and retained in-frame beta chains. All rows with the same CDR3 protein become a single entry with the most common DNA and genes. This sample is represented by some 900,000 distinct CDR3 sequences; more than 25% of them were singletons. The ten most abundant clones make up 17% of the sample. The sample consisted of blood. Source of these receptors: a woman older than 75 in good health.

The table lists this clonotype with many counts. The chain links TRBV7-2 to TRBJ2-7; D uncertain. Germline CDR1 reads SGHTA; CDR2 reads FQGNSA. The germline V and J ends were trimmed by 5 bases and 4 bases, with 9 bases remaining between them. The CDR3 contains 12 residues. CDR3: CASSLTTYEQYF. The CDR3 nucleotides are TGTGCCAGCAGCCTGACAACTTACGAGCAGTACTTC.

This chain links TRBV25-1 with TRBJ1-1, with D unclear. Trimming took off 5 bases at V and 4 bases at J, with 14 bases between the two ends. Germline V gene sequence: CDR1 MGHDK, CDR2 SYGVNS. The CDR3 spans 14 residues. The CDR3 region has the DNA TGTGCCAGCAGTCCCCCAGGAGGTGGCACTGAAGCTTTCTTT. It translates to CASSPPGGGTEAFF.

This clonotype was observed many times. J is TRBJ2-1 and V is TRBV2; D perhaps matches TRBD1 (5 bases). The CDR3 is made up of 15 amino acids. Per germline, CDR1 SNHLY and CDR2 FYNNEI. Trimming took off 5 bases at V and 1 base at J, with 12 bases between the two ends. The CDR3 DNA reads TGTGCCAGCAGTAATAGGGGCTCGTCCTACAATGAGCAGTTCTTC. Its translation is CASSNRGSSYNEQFF.

The rearrangement joins TRBV12-3 or TRBV12-4 to TRBJ1-6; maybe TRBD1 (5 bases). This CDR3 spans 17 amino acids. The V end lost 4 bases, the J end lost 7 bases, and 20 bases lay between the germline ends. In DNA form, the CDR3 reads TGTGCCAGCAGTTCCGGGTGGGGGTTTGGTCGAAATTCACCCCTCCACTTT. It is translated as CASSSGWGFGRNSPLHF.

There are many counts of this clonotype. The V gene is TRBV5-5, the J gene TRBJ2-1, with 7 bases fitting TRBD2. Germline V gene sequence: CDR1 SGHKS, CDR2 YYEKEE (reference sequence). This CDR3 is 15 amino acids long. Trimming removed 0 bases from V and 4 bases from J; junction bases left unmatched: 4. In DNA form, the CDR3 reads TGTGCCAGCAGCTTGGACGGGGGGAGGTACAATGAGCAGTTCTTC. Translated: CASSLDGGRYNEQFF.

The chain couples TRBV6-2 or TRBV6-3 to TRBJ2-3, with TRBD2 as a possible D gene (6 bases). V was shortened by 0 bases and J by 0 bases, with 13 bases between the two germline ends. Looked up from germline, CDR1 is MNHEY and CDR2 is SVGEGT. There are 17 residues in the CDR3. The CDR3 bases are TGTGCCAGCAGTTACTCTGGGGTGGCGGGGAGCACAGATACGCAGTATTTT. Protein product: CASSYSGVAGSTDTQYF.

Many counts were recorded for this clonotype. The chain has TRBV4-3 and TRBJ1-2; 12 bases agree with TRBD1. The trim removed 4 bases at V and 2 bases at J, leaving 14 bases unmatched. This CDR3 comprises 19 residues. Germline lookup yields CDR1 LGHNA and CDR2 YSLEER. CDR3 in DNA: TGCGCCAGCAGCCGTGGCCGATTCGGGACAGGGGGCGGAAACTATGGCTACACCTTC. This translates into CASSRGRFGTGGGNYGYTF.

As regards this clonotype: This likely came from a read error, as a far larger clone is one base away. The chain uses TRBV6-2 or TRBV6-3 and TRBJ2-7; D gene unclear. The germline V gene encodes CDR1 MNHEY and CDR2 SVGEGT. Trimming took 6 bases from V and 4 from J, leaving 7 bases between them. CDR3 length: 11 amino acids. In nucleotides, the CDR3 is TGTGCCAGCAGGTACGGGTACGAGCAGTACTTC. Its translation: CASRYGYEQYF.

Note on this clonotype: Given a much more abundant clone one base away, this may be a read error. The J gene is TRBJ2-3, the V gene TRBV10-2; possible D gene TRBD1, 6 bases. Germline V CDR1 and CDR2: WSHSY, SAAADI. The CDR3 totals 16 residues. Trimming cost V 0 bases and J 4 bases, with 14 bases left between them. CDR3 protein: CASSESTGSGADTQYF. The CDR3 region has the DNA TGCGCCAGCAGTGAGTCTACAGGGTCGGGCGCAGATACGCAGTATTTT.

This clonotype appeared a few times. The rearrangement links TRBV7-9 to TRBJ2-1, with D tentatively TRBD2 (6 bases). The CDR3 length is 14 residues. Germline CDR1 reads SEHNR; CDR2 reads FQNEAQ (reference sequence). V was clipped by 0 bases and J by 13 bases, with 16 bases between them. Written as DNA, the CDR3 is TGTGCCAGCAGCTTAGCGGTCGGGGGAGAGACCCAGTTCTTC. This translates into CASSLAVGGETQFF. The full variable domain, completed using reference TRBV7-9 and TRBJ2-1, is DTGVSQNPRHKITKRGQNVTFRCDPISEHNRLYWYRQTLGQGPEFLTYFQNEAQLEKSRLLSDRFSAERPKGSFSTLEIQRTEQGDSAMYLCASSLAVGGETQFFGPGTRLTVL.

V usage is TRBV6-4 and J usage is TRBJ2-3, with 9 bases matching TRBD2. The length of the CDR3 is 15 residues. Trimming cost V 2 bases and J 0 bases; bases outside gene matches: 0. Germline V gives CDR1 MRHNA, CDR2 SNTAGT. The CDR3 here is CASSDGTSSTDTQYF. As DNA, the CDR3 is TGTGCCAGCAGTGACGGGACTAGCAGCACAGATACGCAGTATTTT.

J is TRBJ1-1 and V is TRBV7-6; the D gene is possibly TRBD1 (6 bases). V lost 5 bases, J lost 1 base, and 17 bases lay in between. In germline, CDR1 is SGHVS, CDR2 FNYEAQ. The CDR3 runs to 16 residues. The chain's CDR3 is CASSKGGRTRNTEAFF. The CDR3 coding sequence is TGTGCCAGCAGCAAAGGGGGTAGGACGAGGAACACTGAAGCTTTCTTT.

About this clonotype itself: At one end, the junction sequence differs from germline, possibly due to a read error. The rearrangement uses TRBV4-2 and TRBJ2-1, with 11 bases identical to TRBD2. The CDR3 runs to 16 residues. CDR1 and CDR2 from the germline V gene are LGHNA and YNFKEQ. CDR3 residues: CAGSQGTSGLYNEQFF. In nucleotides, the CDR3 is TGTGCCGGCAGCCAAGGGACTAGCGGACTCTACAATGAGCAGTTCTTC.

This clonotype was detected a few times. V usage is TRBV28 and J usage is TRBJ1-5; TRBD1 might be the D (5 bases). The CDR3 covers 16 residues. Per the germline V gene, CDR1 is MDHEN and CDR2 is SYDVKM. With 9 bases removed from V and 2 bases from J, the gap between germline ends came to 20 bases. CDR3 residues: CASRGRKGMGNQPQHF. The CDR3 DNA reads TGTGCCAGTCGGGGGAGAAAAGGGATGGGCAATCAGCCCCAGCATTTT.

This sequence joins TRBV19 and TRBJ1-2, with D tentatively TRBD1 (6 bases). The CDR3 totals 13 residues. The germline V gene has CDR1 LNHDA and CDR2 SQIVND (reference sequence). Trimming cost V 9 bases and J 4 bases, with 15 bases left between them. In DNA form, the CDR3 reads TGTGCCAGGAACCCAACAGGGATCTATGGCTACACCTTC. Its protein is CARNPTGIYGYTF.

At least ten counts were recorded for this clonotype. V is TRBV20-1 and J is TRBJ1-2, with 12 positions matching TRBD1. V gave up 6 bases and J gave up 8 bases; unmatched junction bases: 7. The V gene's germline CDR1 is DFQATT and CDR2 SNEGSKA (reference sequence). The CDR3 has 13 amino acids. The CDR3, as DNA: TGCAGTGCCCAGGGACAGGGGGCGCGAGGCTACACCTTC. It encodes CSAQGQGARGYTF.

Points on this clonotype: With a much larger clone just one base away, this may be a read error. The chain carries TRBV30 and TRBJ1-2; tentatively, D is TRBD1 (6 bases). The germline V gene has CDR1 GTSNPN and CDR2 SVGIG (reference sequence). V lost 8 bases, J lost 8 bases, and 15 bases lay in between. This CDR3 spans 11 amino acids. CDR3 sequence reads: CAGLQGSGYTF. CDR3 bases: TGTGCCGGGTTACAGGGATCCGGCTACACCTTC.

CDR3 in DNA: TGTGCCAGCAGCCCACTTCTTAGCGGGAGGCCGTACCAAGAGACCCAGTACTTC. It encodes CASSPLLSGRPYQETQYF. This chain uses TRBV7-9 with TRBJ2-5; 10 bases match TRBD2. The CDR3 has 18 residues. Germline assignment: CDR1 SEHNR and CDR2 FQNEAQ (reference sequence). With V trimmed by 5 bases and J by 0 bases, 12 bases remained unmatched.

This clonotype showed up many times. This chain uses TRBV4-3 with TRBJ1-2; perhaps TRBD1 as D (5 bases). Trimming took off 0 bases at V and 13 bases at J, with 18 bases between the two ends. The CDR3 loop spans 14 amino acids. Germline CDR1 reads LGHNA; CDR2 reads YSLEER. CDR3: CASSQDVDTPLFTF. The CDR3 region has the DNA TGCGCCAGCAGCCAAGACGTGGACACCCCCCTGTTCACCTTC.

The gene calls are TRBV20-1 and TRBJ2-1; a weak D match, TRBD1 (5 bases). V was pared by 2 bases and J by 3 bases, with 14 bases between. Germline V gives CDR1 DFQATT, CDR2 SNEGSKA (reference sequence). The CDR3 length is 15 residues. The CDR3 DNA sequence: TGCAGTGCTAGACCTGGGGCAGCGAGCTACAATGAGCAGTTCTTC. This sequence encodes CSARPGAASYNEQFF.

The rearrangement uses TRBV4-2 and TRBJ1-2, with D perhaps TRBD1 (6 bases). Trimming took off 1 base at V and 2 bases at J, with 14 bases between the two ends. Per the germline V gene, CDR1 is LGHNA and CDR2 is YNFKEQ. This CDR3 is built from 16 residues. The chain's CDR3 is CASSQALTGANYGYTF. The CDR3 DNA reads TGTGCCAGCAGCCAAGCCTTGACAGGAGCGAACTATGGCTACACCTTC.

V usage is TRBV7-2 and J usage is TRBJ1-5; 7 nucleotides align to TRBD1. Germline loops: CDR1 SGHTA, CDR2 FQGNSA. Losses at the gene ends were 5 bases for V and 0 bases for J; bases not matched to a gene: 7. The CDR3 extends over 16 amino acids. CDR3 residues: CASSLGTAYSNQPQHF. CDR3 coding DNA: TGTGCCAGCAGCCTGGGGACAGCTTATAGCAATCAGCCCCAGCATTTT. The entire variable domain, with the rest obtained from reference TRBV7-2 and TRBJ1-5, is as follows: GAGVSQSPSNKVTEKGKDVELRCDPISGHTALYWYRQSLGQGLEFLIYFQGNSAPDKSGLPSDRFSAERTGGSVSTLTIQRTQQEDSAVYLCASSLGTAYSNQPQHFGDGTRLSIL.

The table lists this clonotype with many counts. V and J are TRBV7-2 and TRBJ2-3; 7 bases align to TRBD1. Germline values: CDR1 SGHTA, CDR2 FQGNSA. The trim removed 2 bases at V and 1 base at J, leaving 3 bases unmatched. The CDR3 length is 15 residues. The CDR3 loop reads CASSLIDRGTDTQYF. DNA for the CDR3: TGTGCCAGCAGCTTAATCGACAGGGGCACAGATACGCAGTATTTT.

The gene calls are TRBV5-5 and TRBJ2-1, with 10 nucleotides matching TRBD1. The CDR3 contains 15 residues. V lost 4 bases to trimming and J lost 6 bases; unmatched junction nucleotides: 7. Germline values: CDR1 SGHKS, CDR2 YYEKEE (reference sequence). The CDR3 DNA follows: TGTGCCAGCAGCGACGGGACAGGGGATAGCAATGAGCAGTTCTTC. Protein product: CASSDGTGDSNEQFF. Variable domain in full (rest from reference TRBV5-5 and TRBJ2-1): DAGVTQSPTHLIKTRGQQVTLRCSPISGHKSVSWYQQVLGQGPQFIFQYYEKEERGRGNFPDRFSARQFPNYSSELNVNALLLGDSALYLCASSDGTGDSNEQFFGPGTRLTVL.

The sample holds many counts of this clonotype. This chain uses TRBV27 with TRBJ2-6; the D gene could be TRBD1 or TRBD2 (5 bases each). Germline CDR1 and CDR2: MNHEY and SMNVEV (reference sequence). The V and J ends lost 2 bases and 4 bases respectively, with 18 bases between them. The CDR3 extends over 18 amino acids. CDR3 in amino acids: CASSLAGTGRPGANVLTF. The DNA for the CDR3 is TGTGCCAGCAGTTTAGCTGGGACCGGCCGTCCGGGGGCCAACGTCCTGACTTTC. Full variable domain (rest looked up from reference TRBV27 and TRBJ2-6): EAQVTQNPRYLITVTGKKLTVTCSQNMNHEYMSWYRQDPGLGLRQIYYSMNVEVTDKGDVPEGYKVSRKEKRNFPLILESPSPNQTSLYFCASSLAGTGRPGANVLTFGAGSRLTVL.

As concerns this clonotype: One junction end disagrees with the germline gene, perhaps due to a read error. The chain carries TRBV3-1 and TRBJ2-7, with D maybe TRBD2 (7 bases). Per the germline V gene, CDR1 is LGHDT and CDR2 is YNNKEL (reference sequence). This CDR3 spans 15 amino acids. The CDR3 spells CAGSQGGLAVYEQYF. The CDR3, as DNA: TGTGCCGGCAGCCAAGGGGGGCTAGCGGTGTACGAGCAGTACTTC.

There are many counts of this clonotype. Here the CDR3 DNA reads TGTGCCAGCAGTTCCTGGACTAGGTTCACAGATACGCAGTATTTT. Translated: CASSSWTRFTDTQYF. This rearrangement joins TRBV6-2 or TRBV6-3 to TRBJ2-3, with TRBD2 matching 7 bases. The CDR3 spans 15 residues. Germline V gene lookup returns CDR1 MNHEY and CDR2 SVGEGT. J was trimmed by 2 bases and V by 4 bases; bases with no gene match: 6.

This clonotype was seen only a few times. This rearrangement joins TRBV4-3 to TRBJ2-4; 12 bases are a match to TRBD2. The better agreement between TRBJ2-7 and the DNA end casts doubt on the J call. The CDR3 is 15 amino acids. Looked up from germline, CDR1 is LGHNA and CDR2 is YSLEER. CDR3 nucleotide sequence: TGCGCCAGCAGCCAGGGACTAGCGGGTGCGTACGAGCAGTACTTC. This gives the protein CASSQGLAGAYEQYF.

This clonotype was observed many times. V usage is TRBV27 and J usage is TRBJ2-1; TRBD2 agrees at 10 bases. With V trimmed by 6 bases and J by 4 bases, 6 bases remained unmatched. Germline V lookup: CDR1 MNHEY, CDR2 SMNVEV (reference sequence). This CDR3 contains 15 residues. The CDR3 reads CASRHVAGGYNEQFF. CDR3 nucleotide sequence: TGTGCCAGCAGGCACGTAGCGGGGGGTTACAATGAGCAGTTCTTC.

This clonotype was seen once. The V and J genes are TRBV2 and TRBJ2-5; D possibly corresponds to TRBD2 (5 bases). CDR3 length: 15 residues. The germline CDR1 and CDR2 sequences are SNHLY and FYNNEI. V was clipped by 8 bases and J by 11 bases, with 27 bases between them. CDR3 in amino acids: CASSQTTIPGNEQYF. CDR3 bases: TGTGCCAGCTCTCAGACTACCATCCCGGGCAATGAGCAGTACTTC.

The CDR3 region has the DNA TGTGCCTGGATACCCGACAGGGATGGGAACGAGCAGTACTTC. This gives the protein CAWIPDRDGNEQYF. V gene TRBV30 combines with J gene TRBJ2-7; 7 positions agree with TRBD1. CDR3 length: 14 amino acids. Looked up from germline, CDR1 is GTSNPN and CDR2 is SVGIG (reference sequence). The V gene end was trimmed by 4 bases and the J gene end by 5 bases; junction bases not matched to a gene: 11.

This chain connects TRBV7-2 to TRBJ2-3, with D possibly TRBD2 on 5 matching bases. The germline V gene has CDR1 SGHTA and CDR2 FQGNSA. V was clipped by 3 bases and J by 0 bases, with 10 bases between them. This CDR3 region has 15 residues. CDR3 sequence (DNA): TGTGCCAGCAGCTTTACGAGGACTAGCACAGATACGCAGTATTTT. It specifies CASSFTRTSTDTQYF.